One T cell receptor beta chain is described in this entry. These data are taken from a study of OX40 agonist ivuxolimab in advanced cancers. At the level of the study: Patients assigned to dose escalation were diagnosed with hepatocellular carcinoma, melanoma, renal cell or head and neck cancer.

Deletions cut 2 bases from V and 2 bases from J, with 11 bases between. The length of the CDR3 is 15 residues. Germline-derived CDR1 and CDR2 are PRHDT and FYEKMQ (reference sequence). Clones were read by immunoSEQ multiplex PCR, and TCRdb kept only the in-frame ones, dropping some. The profile covers 90,000 to 130,000 clones, with under 95% appearing a single time and under 0.85% taken by the ten largest. The origin of this receptor is an adult with an advanced solid tumor such as melanoma, head and neck, liver or kidney cancer. The rearrangement joins TRBV13 to TRBJ2-3; D is uncertain. This material consisted of CD4+ or CD8+ T cells sorted from blood, taken in a trial of the OX40 agonist ivuxolimab. CDR3 sequence: CASSLYSPNTDTQYF. The CDR3 bases are TGTGCCAGCAGCTTATATAGTCCGAACACAGATACGCAGTATTTT.